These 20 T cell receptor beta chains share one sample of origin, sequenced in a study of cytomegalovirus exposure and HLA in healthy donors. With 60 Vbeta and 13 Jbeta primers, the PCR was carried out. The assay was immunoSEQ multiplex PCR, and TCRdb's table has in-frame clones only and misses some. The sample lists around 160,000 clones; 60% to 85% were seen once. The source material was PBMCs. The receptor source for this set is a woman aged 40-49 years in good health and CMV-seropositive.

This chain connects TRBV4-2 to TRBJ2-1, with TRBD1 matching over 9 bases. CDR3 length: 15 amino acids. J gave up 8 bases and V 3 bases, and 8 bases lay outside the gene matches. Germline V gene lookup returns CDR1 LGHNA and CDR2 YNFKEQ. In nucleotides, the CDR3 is TGTGCCAGCAGCCAGGGACAGGGAATAACTGATGAGCAGTTCTTC. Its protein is CASSQGQGITDEQFF.

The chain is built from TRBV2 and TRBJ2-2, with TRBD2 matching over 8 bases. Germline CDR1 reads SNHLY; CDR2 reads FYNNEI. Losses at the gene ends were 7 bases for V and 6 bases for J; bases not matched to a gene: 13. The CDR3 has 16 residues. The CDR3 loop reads CASKWSTSGNSGELFF. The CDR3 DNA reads TGTGCCAGCAAGTGGTCCACTAGCGGAAATTCCGGGGAGCTGTTTTTT.

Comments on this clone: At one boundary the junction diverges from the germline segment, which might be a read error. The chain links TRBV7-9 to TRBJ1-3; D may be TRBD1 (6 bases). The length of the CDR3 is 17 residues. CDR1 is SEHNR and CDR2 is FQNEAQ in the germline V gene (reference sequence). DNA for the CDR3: TGTTCCAGCAGCGCTACAGGGATACTAAGCTCTGGAAACACCATATATTTT. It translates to CSSSATGILSSGNTIYF.

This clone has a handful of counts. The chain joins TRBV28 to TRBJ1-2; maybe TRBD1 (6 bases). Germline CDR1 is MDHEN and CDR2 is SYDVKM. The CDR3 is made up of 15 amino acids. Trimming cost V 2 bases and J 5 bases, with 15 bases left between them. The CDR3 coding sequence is TGTGCCAGCAGTTTACTTGGGGGCCAGGGGTATGGCTACACCTTC. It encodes CASSLLGGQGYGYTF.

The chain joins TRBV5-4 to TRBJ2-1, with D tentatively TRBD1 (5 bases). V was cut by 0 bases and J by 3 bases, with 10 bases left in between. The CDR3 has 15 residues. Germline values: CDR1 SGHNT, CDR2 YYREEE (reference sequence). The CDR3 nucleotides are TGTGCCAGCAGCTTGGAAGGGCAGGGCTACAATGAGCAGTTCTTC. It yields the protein CASSLEGQGYNEQFF.

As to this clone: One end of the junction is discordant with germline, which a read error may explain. CDR3 protein: CASRHPSIDTQYF. The CDR3 DNA reads as TGTGCCAGTAGGCACCCGAGCATAGATACGCAGTATTTT. V is TRBV19 and J is TRBJ2-3; no firm D call. This CDR3 is built from 13 residues. The germline V gene encodes CDR1 LNHDA and CDR2 SQIVND (reference sequence).

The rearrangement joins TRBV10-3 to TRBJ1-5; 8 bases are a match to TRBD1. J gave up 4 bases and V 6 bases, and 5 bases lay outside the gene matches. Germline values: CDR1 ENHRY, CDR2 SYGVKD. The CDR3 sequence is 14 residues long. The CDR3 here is CAISETGVNQPQHF. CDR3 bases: TGTGCCATCAGCGAGACAGGGGTAAATCAGCCCCAGCATTTT.

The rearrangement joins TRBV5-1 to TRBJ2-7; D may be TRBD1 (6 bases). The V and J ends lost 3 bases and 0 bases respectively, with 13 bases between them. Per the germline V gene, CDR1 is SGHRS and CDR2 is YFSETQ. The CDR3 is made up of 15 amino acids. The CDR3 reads CASSYTGTHSYEQYF. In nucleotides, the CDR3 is TGCGCCAGCAGCTATACCGGGACACACTCCTACGAGCAGTACTTC.

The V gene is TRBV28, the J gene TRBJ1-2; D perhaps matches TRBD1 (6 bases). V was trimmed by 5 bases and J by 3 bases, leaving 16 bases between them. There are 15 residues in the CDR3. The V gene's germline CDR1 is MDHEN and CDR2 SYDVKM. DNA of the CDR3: TGTGCCAGCAGTCGGACAGATAGGATGGACTATGGCTACACCTTC. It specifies CASSRTDRMDYGYTF.

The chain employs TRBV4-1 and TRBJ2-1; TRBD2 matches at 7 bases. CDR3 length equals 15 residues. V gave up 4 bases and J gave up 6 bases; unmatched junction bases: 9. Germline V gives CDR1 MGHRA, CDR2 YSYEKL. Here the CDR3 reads CASSLTGLSFNEQFF. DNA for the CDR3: TGCGCCAGCAGCCTGACGGGACTATCTTTCAATGAGCAGTTCTTC.

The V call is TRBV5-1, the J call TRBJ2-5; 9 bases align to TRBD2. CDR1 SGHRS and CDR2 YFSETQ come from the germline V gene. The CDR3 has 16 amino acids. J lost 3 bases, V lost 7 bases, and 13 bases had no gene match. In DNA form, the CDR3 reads TGCGCCAGCCGCGCCCAACTTAGCGGGGGTAAAGAGACCCAGTACTTC. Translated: CASRAQLSGGKETQYF.

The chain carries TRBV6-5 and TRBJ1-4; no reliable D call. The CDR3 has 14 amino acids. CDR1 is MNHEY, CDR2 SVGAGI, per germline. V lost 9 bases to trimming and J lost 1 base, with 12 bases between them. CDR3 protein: CASMKSVTNEKLFF. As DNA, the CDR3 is TGTGCCAGTATGAAGTCGGTAACTAATGAAAAACTGTTTTTT.

CDR3 coding DNA: TGTGCCAGCAGCTTGGTAGGGGCCGGAAACACTGAAGCTTTCTTT. Translating it yields CASSLVGAGNTEAFF. This chain uses TRBV5-4 with TRBJ1-1, with D possibly TRBD1 on 5 matching bases. V was pared by 0 bases and J by 2 bases, with 11 bases between. The CDR3 runs 15 residues. Germline CDR1 and CDR2: SGHNT and YYREEE (reference sequence).

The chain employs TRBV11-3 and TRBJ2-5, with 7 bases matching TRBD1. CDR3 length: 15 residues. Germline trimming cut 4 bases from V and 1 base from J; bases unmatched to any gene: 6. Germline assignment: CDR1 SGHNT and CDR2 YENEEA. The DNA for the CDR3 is TGTGCCAGCAGCTCGAGAGGGGGCTCCCAAGAGACCCAGTACTTC. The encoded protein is CASSSRGGSQETQYF.

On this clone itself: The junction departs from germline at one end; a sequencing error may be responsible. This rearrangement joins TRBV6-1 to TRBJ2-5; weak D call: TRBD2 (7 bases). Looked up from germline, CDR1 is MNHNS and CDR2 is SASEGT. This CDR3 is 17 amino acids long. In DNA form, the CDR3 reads TGTGCCAGCAGAGAAGAGGGAGGGGGGGGCATCGGGGAGACCCAGTACTTC. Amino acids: CASREEGGGGIGETQYF.

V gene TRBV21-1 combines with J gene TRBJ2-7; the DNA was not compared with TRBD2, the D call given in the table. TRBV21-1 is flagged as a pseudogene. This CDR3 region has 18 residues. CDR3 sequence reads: CASSKVPAGRGSIYEQYF. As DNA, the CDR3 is TGTGCCAGCAGCAAAGTCCCGGCGGGCCGGGGGTCCATCTACGAGCAGTACTTC.

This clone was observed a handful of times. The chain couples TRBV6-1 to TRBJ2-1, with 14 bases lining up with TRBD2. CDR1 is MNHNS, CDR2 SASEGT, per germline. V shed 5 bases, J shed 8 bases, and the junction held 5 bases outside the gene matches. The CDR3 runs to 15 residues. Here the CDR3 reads CASSRLAGGRDEQFF. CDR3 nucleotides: TGTGCCAGCAGTCGACTAGCGGGGGGGAGGGATGAGCAGTTCTTC.

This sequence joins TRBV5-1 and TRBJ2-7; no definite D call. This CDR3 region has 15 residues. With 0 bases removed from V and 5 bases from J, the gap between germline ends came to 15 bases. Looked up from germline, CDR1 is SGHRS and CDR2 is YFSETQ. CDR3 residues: CASSLGGLTGDEQYF. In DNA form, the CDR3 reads TGCGCCAGCAGCTTGGGAGGATTGACGGGTGACGAGCAGTACTTC.

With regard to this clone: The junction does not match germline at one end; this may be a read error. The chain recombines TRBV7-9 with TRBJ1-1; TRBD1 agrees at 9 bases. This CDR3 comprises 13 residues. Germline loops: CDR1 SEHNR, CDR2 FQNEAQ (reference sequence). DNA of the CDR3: TGTTCCAGCAGCCAATGGACAGGGGCTGAAGCTTTCTTT. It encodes CSSSQWTGAEAFF.

The CDR3 sequence: CASSAPRRTQYF. The CDR3 DNA reads TGTGCCAGCAGTGCCCCCCGCCGGACGCAGTATTTT. This chain uses TRBV28 with TRBJ2-3; no definite D call. V lost 5 bases to trimming and J lost 9 bases, with 12 bases between them. The CDR3 is made up of 12 amino acids. From germline, CDR1 is MDHEN and CDR2 SYDVKM.